This entry describes one TCR beta chain. The antigen is not known. These data originate in a study of OX40 agonist ivuxolimab in advanced cancers. As for the study in general: Enrollees could have had prior anti-PD-1, anti-PD-L1 or anti-CTLA-4 therapy, which 35% to 40% had received.

General study points: In the 0.1-3.0 mg/kg groups, partial responders showed among the lowest expansion. Low levels of normalized T-cell clonal expansion also appeared in some nonresponders. Clonal expansion was seen in CD4+ and CD8+ blood T cells by week 6 at 0.1 to 3.0 mg/kg.

Sequencing was performed with immunoSEQ multiplex PCR; in TCRdb, only in-frame clones are kept and a portion is missing. Here the sample spans tens of thousands of clones, about 90% being singletons. The clonotype originates from an adult with an advanced solid tumor such as melanoma, head and neck, liver or kidney cancer. Specimen: CD4+ or CD8+ T cells sorted from blood, collected in a trial of the OX40 agonist ivuxolimab.

CDR3: CASSQEREGRGTQYF. CDR3 nucleotides: TGCGCCAGCAGCCAAGAGCGGGAGGGTCGTGGGACCCAGTACTTC. The genes are TRBV4-1 and TRBJ2-5; 9 bases agree with TRBD2. Germline V gene sequence: CDR1 MGHRA, CDR2 YSYEKL. The V gene end was trimmed by 0 bases and the J gene end by 7 bases; junction bases not matched to a gene: 6. The CDR3 is made up of 15 amino acids.